These 25 T cell receptor beta chains originate from one sample sequenced in a study of shared clonotypes between healthy human individuals. The method was immunoSEQ multiplex PCR; TCRdb's version includes in-frame clones alone and lacks a portion of them. The data show around 2.3 million clones, nearly 97% seen once. The sequencing sample was made of naive CD4+ T cells sorted from blood. This sample's subset: CD45RA+ positively selected. All receptors derive from a man younger than 35 in good health.

The chain has TRBV2 and TRBJ1-1; 10 bases map to TRBD1. This CDR3 comprises 15 residues. The germline gives CDR1 SNHLY, CDR2 FYNNEI. The trim removed 8 bases at V and 6 bases at J, leaving 12 bases unmatched. The CDR3 sequence: CASPSGTGAEAEAFF. CDR3 nucleotide sequence: TGTGCCAGCCCCTCTGGGACAGGGGCGGAAGCTGAAGCTTTCTTT.

The genes are TRBV29-1 and TRBJ2-2; perhaps TRBD1 as D (6 bases). The CDR3 totals 14 residues. V lost 6 bases to trimming and J lost 0 bases, with 11 bases between them. Germline V gene lookup returns CDR1 SQVTM and CDR2 ANQGSEA. The CDR3 nucleotides are TGCAGCGTATCGGACAGAACGAACACCGGGGAGCTGTTTTTT. This encodes CSVSDRTNTGELFF.

The V call is TRBV2, the J call TRBJ2-3; perhaps TRBD2 as D (5 bases). Trimming removed 6 bases from V and 2 bases from J, with 12 bases in between. Germline V gives CDR1 SNHLY, CDR2 FYNNEI. This CDR3 has 14 residues. For the CDR3, the DNA is TGTGCCAGCAGGGGCGGGTCCTACACAGATACGCAGTATTTT. Its protein product is CASRGGSYTDTQYF.

The V gene is TRBV18, the J gene TRBJ2-1; 8 bases are shared with TRBD2. The germline V gene encodes CDR1 KGHSH and CDR2 LQKENI. Trimming cost V 2 bases and J 7 bases; bases outside gene matches: 7. The CDR3 sequence is 15 residues long. The CDR3 DNA sequence: TGTGCCAGCTCACCAACGGGGGGGCTTATAAATGAGCAGTTCTTC. Translation gives CASSPTGGLINEQFF.

The rearrangement joins TRBV2 to TRBJ2-7; TRBD1 aligns across 9 bases. The CDR3 extends over 13 amino acids. With V trimmed by 4 bases and J by 9 bases, 7 bases remained unmatched. Germline V gene lookup returns CDR1 SNHLY and CDR2 FYNNEI. The CDR3 spells CASSGQQGAGQYF. For the CDR3, the DNA is TGTGCCAGCAGTGGACAACAGGGGGCTGGGCAGTACTTC.

The rearrangement joins TRBV23-1 to TRBJ2-7; no definite D call. TRBV23-1 is identified as an open reading frame with a role that is uncertain. Trimming stripped 0 bases from V and 3 bases from J, with 15 bases between. The CDR3 has 16 residues. This CDR3 reads CASSQSKGPSDYEQYF. The CDR3 DNA is TGCGCCAGCAGTCAATCTAAGGGTCCGAGCGACTACGAGCAGTACTTC.

A single count supports this clone. This rearrangement joins TRBV11-2 to TRBJ1-2, with D perhaps matching TRBD1 (5 bases). Germline V lookup: CDR1 SGHAT, CDR2 FQNNGV. Deletions cut 5 bases from V and 3 bases from J, with 16 bases between. The CDR3 is 15 residues long. The CDR3 DNA sequence: TGTGCCAGCAGCGGAGACAGCCGAAGATACTATGGCTACACCTTC. It specifies CASSGDSRRYYGYTF.

This clone was counted between two and nine times. The chain joins TRBV11-2 to TRBJ1-5, with D perhaps TRBD1 (5 bases). From germline, CDR1 is SGHAT and CDR2 FQNNGV. The CDR3 has 13 amino acids. V lost 5 bases to trimming and J lost 7 bases, with 12 bases between them. The CDR3 spells CASSRIGDQPQHF. The CDR3 coding sequence is TGTGCCAGCAGCAGGATTGGGGACCAGCCCCAGCATTTT.

Comment on this clone: Different DNA sequences within this sample yield the same CDR3. The chain combines TRBV10-3 with TRBJ2-2; D remains unclear. The V gene lost 0 bases and the J gene lost 3 bases, with 2 bases spanning the gap. Germline loops: CDR1 ENHRY, CDR2 SYGVKD. The CDR3 runs 13 residues. The chain's CDR3 is CAISESDTGELFF. The CDR3 nucleotides read TGTGCCATCAGTGAGTCGGACACCGGGGAGCTGTTTTTT.

The V call is TRBV25-1, the J call TRBJ1-2, with D maybe TRBD1 (5 bases). Per germline, CDR1 MGHDK and CDR2 SYGVNS. V was cut by 1 base and J by 7 bases, with 10 bases left in between. The CDR3 consists of 13 residues. The CDR3, as DNA: TGTGCCAGCAGTGAATCAGGGAGGGTTGGCTACACCTTC. Residues: CASSESGRVGYTF.

The V call is TRBV6-1, the J call TRBJ1-1, with D possibly being TRBD1 (5 bases). This CDR3 is 15 amino acids long. V lost 7 bases, J lost 1 base, and 16 bases lay in between. Per the germline V gene, CDR1 is MNHNS and CDR2 is SASEGT. Written as DNA, the CDR3 is TGTGCCAGCAAAAGAGGAGGGGAAGCGAACACTGAAGCTTTCTTT. It is translated as CASKRGGEANTEAFF.

The V gene is TRBV5-4, the J gene TRBJ1-4; TRBD1 matches at 10 bases. The CDR3 contains 13 residues. With 5 bases clipped from V and 6 bases from J, the junction kept 1 base outside the gene matches. CDR1 is SGHNT, CDR2 YYREEE, per germline (reference sequence). The CDR3 loop is CASSGQGDEKLFF. The CDR3 bases are TGTGCCAGCAGTGGACAGGGGGATGAAAAACTGTTTTTT.

This chain links TRBV6-6 with TRBJ2-7, with D unclear. CDR1 MNHNY and CDR2 SVGAGI come from the germline V gene (reference sequence). CDR3 length: 12 residues. V was cut by 6 bases and J by 2 bases, with 8 bases left in between. CDR3 sequence: CASRQSTYEQYF. CDR3 coding DNA: TGTGCCAGCAGACAATCTACCTACGAGCAGTACTTC.

This clone appeared a single time. The chain carries TRBV7-8 and TRBJ2-1, with TRBD2 matching over 8 bases. This CDR3 contains 13 residues. The germline CDR1 and CDR2 sequences are SGHVS and FQNEAQ. V lost 5 bases to trimming and J lost 8 bases; unmatched junction nucleotides: 5. This chain's CDR3 is CASSGTSFHEQFF. The CDR3, as DNA: TGTGCCAGCAGCGGGACTAGTTTCCATGAGCAGTTCTTC.

This chain joins TRBV5-1 and TRBJ2-7; D gene ambiguous. CDR1 is SGHRS and CDR2 is YFSETQ in the germline V gene. This CDR3 has 14 residues. V shed 0 bases and J shed 0 bases, with 7 bases lying between them. The CDR3 spells CASSLESYSYEQYF. CDR3 bases: TGCGCCAGCAGCTTGGAGTCCTACTCCTACGAGCAGTACTTC.

This chain connects TRBV5-1 to TRBJ2-3, with a tentative D call TRBD2 (5 bases). V lost 4 bases and J 2 bases, leaving 14 bases between the germline ends. The V gene's germline CDR1 is SGHRS and CDR2 YFSETQ. CDR3 length: 15 residues. In DNA form, the CDR3 reads TGCGCCAGCAGCGGCGGGCAGGCCCTCACAGATACGCAGTATTTT. Translated, it gives CASSGGQALTDTQYF.

This clone showed up just once. Here the CDR3 reads CASSASPGTAYEQYF. DNA for the CDR3: TGTGCCAGCAGCGCTTCTCCCGGGACAGCCTACGAGCAGTACTTC. This rearrangement joins TRBV28 to TRBJ2-7; the match to TRBD1 covers 7 bases. Germline values: CDR1 MDHEN, CDR2 SYDVKM. Trimming cost V 6 bases and J 2 bases; bases outside gene matches: 10. There are 15 residues in the CDR3.

V gene TRBV5-1 combines with J gene TRBJ2-3; D gene unclear. The CDR3 totals 16 residues. The germline V and J ends were trimmed by 4 bases and 6 bases, with 21 bases remaining between them. Germline V CDR1 and CDR2: SGHRS, YFSETQ. The CDR3, as DNA: TGCGCCAGCAGCGCCGTCTGGGCAGGCGGACGGGATACGCAGTATTTT. Translated: CASSAVWAGGRDTQYF.

The V and J genes are TRBV4-3 and TRBJ2-3; the match to TRBD2 covers 7 bases. CDR1 and CDR2 from the germline V gene are LGHNA and YSLEER. The CDR3 is made up of 15 amino acids. The V gene end was trimmed by 4 bases and the J gene end by 4 bases; junction bases not matched to a gene: 8. The CDR3 sequence is CASSPAGGGADTQYF. The CDR3 DNA is TGCGCCAGCAGCCCTGCCGGGGGAGGGGCAGATACGCAGTATTTT.

This chain joins TRBV5-4 and TRBJ2-7; 8 bases agree with TRBD1. Per germline, CDR1 SGHNT and CDR2 YYREEE (reference sequence). The CDR3 sequence is 15 residues long. J gave up 2 bases and V 4 bases, and 8 bases lay outside the gene matches. CDR3 bases: TGTGCCAGCAGCCTACAGGGGGTGGGAACCTACGAGCAGTACTTC. Protein sequence: CASSLQGVGTYEQYF.

A few counts support this clone. Other DNA sequences within the sample encode an identical CDR3. The chain carries TRBV5-1 and TRBJ2-2; D is undetermined. Germline CDR1 reads SGHRS; CDR2 reads YFSETQ. The V and J ends lost 0 bases and 2 bases respectively, with 5 bases between them. This CDR3 region has 14 residues. CDR3 DNA sequence: TGCGCCAGCAGCTTGGCGGGTAACACCGGGGAGCTGTTTTTT. It is translated as CASSLAGNTGELFF.

V gene TRBV5-5 combines with J gene TRBJ2-1; D gene ambiguous. Germline lookup yields CDR1 SGHKS and CDR2 YYEKEE (reference sequence). This CDR3 region has 12 residues. Trimming took off 4 bases at V and 9 bases at J, with 11 bases between the two ends. The CDR3, as DNA: TGTGCCAGCAGCGTATTAGTTGGTGAGCAGTTCTTC. It is translated as CASSVLVGEQFF.

This clone occurred once. J is TRBJ2-3 and V is TRBV25-1; TRBD1 aligns across 8 bases. From germline, CDR1 is MGHDK and CDR2 SYGVNS. The ends lost 4 bases at V and 4 bases at J; junction bases unmatched: 10. This CDR3 has 16 residues. In DNA, the CDR3 is TGTGCCAGCAGTGCCTATAAACCGGGACAGGCAGATACGCAGTATTTT. This codes for CASSAYKPGQADTQYF.

This chain connects TRBV6-1 to TRBJ1-5; 8 nucleotides agree with TRBD1. The CDR3 length is 15 residues. V shed 6 bases and J 2 bases; nucleotides not matched to a gene: 6. The germline V gene encodes CDR1 MNHNS and CDR2 SASEGT. CDR3 DNA sequence: TGTGCCAGCAGCCCCGGACAGGGTGGCAATCAGCCCCAGCATTTT. Translation gives CASSPGQGGNQPQHF.

V and J are TRBV18 and TRBJ1-6; weak D call: TRBD1 (5 bases). CDR1 and CDR2 (germline): KGHSH, LQKENI. The CDR3 consists of 16 residues. V lost 1 base, J lost 8 bases, and 15 bases lay in between. CDR3 in DNA: TGTGCCAGCTCACCACTCGATCGGGGGGATTATTCACCCCTCCACTTT. This encodes CASSPLDRGDYSPLHF.